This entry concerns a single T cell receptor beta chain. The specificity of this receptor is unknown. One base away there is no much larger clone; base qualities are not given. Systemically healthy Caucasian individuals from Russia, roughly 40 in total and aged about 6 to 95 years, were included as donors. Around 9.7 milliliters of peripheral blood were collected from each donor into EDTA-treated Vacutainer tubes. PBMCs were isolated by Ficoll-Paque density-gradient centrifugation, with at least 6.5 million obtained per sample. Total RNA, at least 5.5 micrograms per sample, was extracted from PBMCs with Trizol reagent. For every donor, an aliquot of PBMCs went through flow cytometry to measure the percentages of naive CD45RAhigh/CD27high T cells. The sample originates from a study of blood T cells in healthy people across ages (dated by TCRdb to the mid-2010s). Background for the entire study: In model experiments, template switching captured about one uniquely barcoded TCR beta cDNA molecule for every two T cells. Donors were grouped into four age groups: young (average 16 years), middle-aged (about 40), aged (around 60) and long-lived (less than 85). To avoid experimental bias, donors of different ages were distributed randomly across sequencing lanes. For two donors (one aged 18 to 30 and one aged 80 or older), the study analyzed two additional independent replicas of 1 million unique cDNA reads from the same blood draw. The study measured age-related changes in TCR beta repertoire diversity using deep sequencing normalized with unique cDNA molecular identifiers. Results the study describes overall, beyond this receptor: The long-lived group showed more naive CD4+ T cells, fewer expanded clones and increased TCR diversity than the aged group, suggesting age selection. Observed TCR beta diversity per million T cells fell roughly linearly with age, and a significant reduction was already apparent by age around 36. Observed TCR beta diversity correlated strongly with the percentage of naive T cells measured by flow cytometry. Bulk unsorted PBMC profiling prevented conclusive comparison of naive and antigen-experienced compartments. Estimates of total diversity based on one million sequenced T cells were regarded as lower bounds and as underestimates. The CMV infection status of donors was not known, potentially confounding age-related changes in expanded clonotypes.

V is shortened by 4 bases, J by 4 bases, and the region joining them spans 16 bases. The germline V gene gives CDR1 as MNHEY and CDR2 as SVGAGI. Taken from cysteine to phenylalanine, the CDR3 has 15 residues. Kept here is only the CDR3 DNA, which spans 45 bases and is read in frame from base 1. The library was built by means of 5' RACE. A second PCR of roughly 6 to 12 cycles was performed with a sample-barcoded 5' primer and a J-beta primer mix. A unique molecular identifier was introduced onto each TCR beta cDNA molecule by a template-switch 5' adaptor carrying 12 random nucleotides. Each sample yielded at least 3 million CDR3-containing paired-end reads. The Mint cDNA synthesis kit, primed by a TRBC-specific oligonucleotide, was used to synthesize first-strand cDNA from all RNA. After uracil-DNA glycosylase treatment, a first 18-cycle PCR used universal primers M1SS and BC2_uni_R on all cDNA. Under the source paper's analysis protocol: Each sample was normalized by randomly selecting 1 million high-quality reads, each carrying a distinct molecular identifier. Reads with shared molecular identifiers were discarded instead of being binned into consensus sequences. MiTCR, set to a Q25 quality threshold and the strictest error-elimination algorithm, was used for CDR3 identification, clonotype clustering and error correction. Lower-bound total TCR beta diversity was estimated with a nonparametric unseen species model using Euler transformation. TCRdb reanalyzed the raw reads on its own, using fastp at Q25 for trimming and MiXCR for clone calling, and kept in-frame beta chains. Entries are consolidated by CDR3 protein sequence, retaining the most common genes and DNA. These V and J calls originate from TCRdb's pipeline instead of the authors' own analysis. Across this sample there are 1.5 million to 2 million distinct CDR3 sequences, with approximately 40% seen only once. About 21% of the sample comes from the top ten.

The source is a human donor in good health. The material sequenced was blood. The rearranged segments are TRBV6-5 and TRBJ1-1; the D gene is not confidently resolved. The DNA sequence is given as TGTGCCAGCAGTTCCAGAACCCAGATGGGCACTGAAGCTTTCTTT. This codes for CASSSRTQMGTEAFF.